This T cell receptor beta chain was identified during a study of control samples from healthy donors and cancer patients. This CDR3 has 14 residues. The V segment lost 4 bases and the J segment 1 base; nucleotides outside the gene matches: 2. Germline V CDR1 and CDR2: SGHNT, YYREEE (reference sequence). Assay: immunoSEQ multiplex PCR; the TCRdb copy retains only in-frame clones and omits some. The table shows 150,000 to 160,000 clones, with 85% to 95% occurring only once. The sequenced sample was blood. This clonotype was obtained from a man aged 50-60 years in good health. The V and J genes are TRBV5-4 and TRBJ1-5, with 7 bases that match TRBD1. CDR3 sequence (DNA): TGTGCCAGCAGCCCAGGGGGGAGCAATCAGCCCCAGCATTTT. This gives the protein CASSPGGSNQPQHF.